This is a list of T cell receptor beta chains from one sample in a study of blood T cell repertoires in COVID-19. Sequencing was performed with immunoSEQ multiplex PCR; in TCRdb, only in-frame clones are kept and a portion is missing. The data show around 340,000 clones, around nine tenths seen once. The sample taken for sequencing was PBMCs or T cells enriched from blood (not recorded which). The receptors derive from a woman aged 25 to 39 who had been exposed to COVID-19. Each CDR3 is given with its conserved first and last residue. Fields, in order: clone size, J gene, D gene, V gene, CDR3 protein, CDR3 DNA. D genes are given only for firm matches. Size is stated for part of the rows, as once, few or many counts, or as a class when the clone is expanded.

.,TRBJ2-7,.,TRBV10-2,CASSPRLSVSYEQYF,TGCGCCAGCAGCCCTCGTCTTTCGGTGTCCTACGAGCAGTACTTC
.,TRBJ2-7,TRBD2,TRBV6-1,CASSVAGGTPYEQYF,TGTGCCAGCAGTGTAGCGGGAGGGACACCCTACGAGCAGTACTTC
.,TRBJ2-1,.,TRBV28,CASSLYREGSYNEQFF,TGTGCCAGCAGTTTATACAGGGAGGGCTCCTACAATGAGCAGTTCTTC
.,TRBJ1-6,.,TRBV19,CASSSGQPNSPLHF,TGTGCCAGTAGTTCGGGTCAGCCTAATTCACCCCTCCACTTT
.,TRBJ2-5,TRBD1,TRBV5-1,CASSTHTGDETQYF,TGCGCCAGCAGCACCCATACAGGGGATGAGACCCAGTACTTC
once,TRBJ2-2,TRBD2,TRBV7-8,CASSLVRGRVTGELFF,TGTGCCAGCAGCTTAGTACGCGGGAGGGTAACCGGGGAGCTGTTTTTT
.,TRBJ1-5,TRBD1,TRBV28,CASSPGGVWNQPQHF,TGTGCCAGTTCACCAGGGGGAGTATGGAATCAGCCCCAGCATTTT
.,TRBJ2-1,TRBD2,TRBV7-7,CASSPWGGSAHEQFF,TGTGCTAGCAGCCCCTGGGGAGGGAGTGCCCATGAGCAGTTCTTC
.,TRBJ1-5,.,TRBV9,CASSEGGSNQPQHF,TGTGCCAGCAGCGAGGGGGGGAGCAATCAGCCCCAGCATTTT
.,TRBJ2-2,.,TRBV6-5,CASSPPRTGELFF,TGTGCCAGCAGCCCCCCCCGTACCGGGGAGCTGTTTTTT
once,TRBJ2-1,TRBD2,TRBV14,CASSRTSPGRNEQFF,TGTGCCAGCAGCAGGACTAGCCCCGGTAGGAATGAGCAGTTCTTC
.,TRBJ2-3,TRBD2,TRBV10-3,CAISELGLAVTDTQYF,TGTGCCATCAGTGAGTTGGGACTAGCGGTAACAGATACGCAGTATTTT
.,TRBJ2-7,TRBD1,TRBV2,CASGRDSFSYEQYF,TGTGCCAGCGGCCGGGACAGTTTCTCCTACGAGCAGTACTTC
.,TRBJ2-3,.,TRBV10-3,CAISERQVEADTQYF,TGTGCCATCAGTGAAAGACAGGTAGAGGCAGATACGCAGTATTTT
.,TRBJ2-7,.,TRBV5-6,CASSAWTALSYEQYF,TGTGCCAGCAGCGCCTGGACAGCCCTCTCCTACGAGCAGTACTTC
.,TRBJ2-7,.,TRBV6-5,CASSYSSQGPGEQYF,TGTGCCAGCAGTTACTCTAGCCAGGGGCCTGGCGAGCAGTACTTC
.,TRBJ1-1,TRBD1,TRBV6-5,CASPGQGTEAFF,TGTGCCAGCCCGGGACAGGGAACTGAAGCTTTCTTT
.,TRBJ1-2,TRBD1,TRBV7-3,CASSPHGPGQGYGYTF,TGTGCCAGCAGTCCCCATGGACCGGGACAGGGTTATGGCTACACCTTC
.,TRBJ2-7,.,TRBV6-5,CASSYSSQGSEQYF,TGTGCCAGCAGTTACTCGAGCCAGGGCTCTGAGCAGTACTTC
.,TRBJ2-1,TRBD2,TRBV4-2,CASSQTSGSVYNEQFF,TGTGCCAGCAGCCAAACTAGCGGGAGTGTCTACAATGAGCAGTTCTTC
.,TRBJ1-6,TRBD1,TRBV5-1,CASTPTGTGDSPLHF,TGCGCCAGCACCCCTACCGGGACAGGGGATTCACCCCTCCACTTT
.,TRBJ1-6,.,TRBV10-1,CASSPAGWDSPLHF,TGCGCCAGCAGTCCGGCCGGGTGGGATTCACCCCTCCACTTT
.,TRBJ1-1,.,TRBV5-1,CASSFEANTEAFF,TGCGCCAGCAGCTTTGAGGCGAACACTGAAGCTTTCTTT
.,TRBJ1-5,.,TRBV30,CAWSPPIFIYREDQPQHF,TGTGCCTGGAGTCCACCAATTTTTATATACAGGGAAGATCAGCCCCAGCATTTT